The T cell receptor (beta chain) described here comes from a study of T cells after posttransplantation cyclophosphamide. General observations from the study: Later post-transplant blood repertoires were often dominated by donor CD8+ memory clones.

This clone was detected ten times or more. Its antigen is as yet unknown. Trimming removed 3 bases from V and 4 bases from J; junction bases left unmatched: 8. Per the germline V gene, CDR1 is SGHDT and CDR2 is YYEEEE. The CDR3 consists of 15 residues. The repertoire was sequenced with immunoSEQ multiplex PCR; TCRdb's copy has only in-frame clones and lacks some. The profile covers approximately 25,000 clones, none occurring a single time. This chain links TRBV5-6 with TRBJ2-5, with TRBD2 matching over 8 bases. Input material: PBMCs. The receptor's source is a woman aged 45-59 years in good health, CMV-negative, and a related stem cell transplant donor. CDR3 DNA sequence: TGTGCCAGCAGCTCTGAATCCGGGACTAGAGAGACCCAGTACTTC. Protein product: CASSSESGTRETQYF. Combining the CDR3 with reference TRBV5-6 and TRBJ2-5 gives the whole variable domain DAGVTQSPTHLIKTRGQQVTLRCSPKSGHDTVSWYQQALGQGPQFIFQYYEEEERQRGNFPDRFSGHQFPNYSSELNVNALLLGDSALYLCASSSESGTRETQYFGPGTRLLVL.